This entry concerns a single T cell receptor (beta chain). Its antigen is currently unknown. At the DNA level, this CDR3 is encoded by other sequences in the same sample as well. V was cut by 4 bases and J by 5 bases, with 7 bases left in between. The CDR3 has 11 residues. Looked up from germline, CDR1 is SGHDT and CDR2 is YYEEEE. The data derive from a study of beta chain features in type 1 diabetes. Study observations and caveats: In comparison with healthy donors, patients had naive, central memory and Treg TCRB repertoires that appeared more similar.

As every portion of the isolated RNA was reverse transcribed, the sequencing read expressed TCRB transcripts. Assay used: immunoSEQ multiplex PCR; TCRdb lists only in-frame clones, some missing. The sample yields 900,000 or so clones, roughly 15% seen once. Source material: naive CD4+ T cells from blood. The chain links TRBV5-6 to TRBJ2-7; D not certain. The sequence was collected from a woman under 30 in good health. CDR3 amino acids: CASSVGNEQYF. CDR3 DNA sequence: TGTGCCAGCAGCGTAGGAAACGAGCAGTACTTC.